This passage covers 16 T cell receptor beta chains from one sample sequenced in a study of cytomegalovirus exposure and HLA in healthy donors. Clones were read by immunoSEQ multiplex PCR, and TCRdb kept only the in-frame ones, dropping some. In the table there are 200,000 to 250,000 clones, just over 90% of which are singletons. The specimen sequenced was PBMCs. These receptor sequences come from a woman under 30 in good health and CMV-seronegative.

The V gene is TRBV28, the J gene TRBJ2-6; TRBD1 matches at 8 bases. Germline V gives CDR1 MDHEN, CDR2 SYDVKM. The V and J ends lost 8 bases and 2 bases, in that order; junction bases with no gene match: 8. This CDR3 region has 16 residues. CDR3 sequence: CASEGQEQTGANVLTF. The CDR3 DNA sequence: TGTGCCAGCGAGGGACAGGAACAAACTGGGGCCAACGTCCTGACTTTC.

The genes are TRBV28 and TRBJ1-2; 8 bases are shared with TRBD1. The ends lost 5 bases at V and 7 bases at J; junction bases unmatched: 9. The CDR3 covers 14 residues. Germline V gives CDR1 MDHEN, CDR2 SYDVKM. CDR3 coding DNA: TGTGCCAGCAGTCCACGGACAGGGACTCTTGGCTACACCTTC. Amino acid sequence: CASSPRTGTLGYTF.

The chain couples TRBV29-1 to TRBJ2-3, with a possible D match to TRBD2 (6 bases). The CDR3 length is 12 residues. V was pared by 4 bases and J by 6 bases, with 11 bases between. Germline CDR1 is SQVTM and CDR2 is ANQGSEA. CDR3 bases: TGCAGCGTTGTAGGGACTGGGGATACGCAGTATTTT. This sequence encodes CSVVGTGDTQYF.

The chain uses TRBV19 and TRBJ1-1, with D unclear. V shed 5 bases and J shed 11 bases, with 12 bases lying between them. The CDR3 extends over 11 amino acids. Germline V lookup: CDR1 LNHDA, CDR2 SQIVND (reference sequence). The CDR3 DNA is TGTGCCAGTAGTGAGCAGGCTCGGGCTTTCTTT. Protein sequence: CASSEQARAFF. The full variable domain, in which reference TRBV19 and TRBJ1-1 provide the parts outside the CDR3, is DGGITQSPKYLFRKEGQNVTLSCEQNLNHDAMYWYRQDPGQGLRLIYYSQIVNDFQKGDIAEGYSVSREKKESFPLTVTSAQKNPTAFYLCASSEQARAFFGQGTRLTVV.

The rearrangement links TRBV10-1 to TRBJ2-7; 9 bases align to TRBD1. V gave up 4 bases and J gave up 5 bases; unmatched junction bases: 3. The length of the CDR3 is 13 residues. The germline V gene encodes CDR1 WNHNN and CDR2 SYGVQD (reference sequence). CDR3 in amino acids: CASSGDRADEQYF. Written as DNA, the CDR3 is TGCGCCAGCAGTGGGGACAGGGCGGACGAGCAGTACTTC.

The chain combines TRBV2 with TRBJ1-1; no firm D call. Germline V gives CDR1 SNHLY, CDR2 FYNNEI. V gave up 7 bases and J gave up 8 bases, with 11 bases separating them. The length of the CDR3 is 11 residues. The CDR3 region has the DNA TGTGCCAGCATTTACTTATTAGAAGCTTTCTTT. Protein: CASIYLLEAFF.

J is TRBJ2-1 and V is TRBV28, with no clear D. The CDR3 totals 13 residues. V was cut by 4 bases and J by 7 bases, with 11 bases left in between. Germline V gene sequence: CDR1 MDHEN, CDR2 SYDVKM. DNA of the CDR3: TGTGCCAGCAGTTCCCACAATCCGAATGAGCAGTTCTTC. Protein: CASSSHNPNEQFF.

The gene calls are TRBV27 and TRBJ2-2, with D uncertain. This CDR3 region has 12 residues. Germline V gene data show CDR1 as MNHEY and CDR2 as SMNVEV (reference sequence). V was trimmed by 3 bases and J by 6 bases, leaving 5 bases between them. The CDR3 DNA reads TGTGCCAGCAGTTTCCCCTCCGGGGAGCTGTTTTTT. Encoded protein: CASSFPSGELFF.

The genes are TRBV5-1 and TRBJ2-7; a weak D match, TRBD2 (5 bases). This CDR3 spans 18 amino acids. CDR1 is SGHRS, CDR2 YFSETQ, per germline. V was pared by 2 bases and J by 2 bases, with 23 bases between. CDR3 in amino acids: CASSFFGVTASLTYEQYF. CDR3 nucleotide sequence: TGCGCCAGCAGCTTCTTCGGGGTTACCGCCTCTTTGACCTACGAGCAGTACTTC. Based on the CDR3 plus reference TRBV5-1 and TRBJ2-7, the full variable domain is KAGVTQTPRYLIKTRGQQVTLSCSPISGHRSVSWYQQTPGQGLQFLFEYFSETQRNKGNFPGRFSGRQFSNSRSEMNVSTLELGDSALYLCASSFFGVTASLTYEQYFGPGTRLTVT.

The rearrangement joins TRBV5-1 to TRBJ1-2; D remains ambiguous. Germline loops: CDR1 SGHRS, CDR2 YFSETQ. The CDR3 length is 15 residues. Trimming shortened V by 0 bases and J by 7 bases, and 16 bases separated the two germline ends. CDR3 in amino acids: CASSLVVGSDRGYTF. The CDR3 nucleotides read TGCGCCAGCAGCTTGGTGGTCGGCAGCGACCGTGGCTACACCTTC.

The chain combines TRBV28 with TRBJ2-7, with TRBD1 identical over 7 bases. The germline V gene has CDR1 MDHEN and CDR2 SYDVKM. The CDR3 runs to 13 residues. Trimming at V came to 9 bases and at J to 4 bases, leaving 9 bases not matched to a gene. CDR3 DNA sequence: TGTGCCAGTACGGGGACAGCCAAATACGAGCAGTACTTC. Protein product: CASTGTAKYEQYF.

This clone turned up a few times. The V call is TRBV25-1, the J call TRBJ1-2; weak D call: TRBD1 (5 bases). Trimming cost V 4 bases and J 6 bases, with 12 bases left between them. Germline V gene lookup returns CDR1 MGHDK and CDR2 SYGVNS. The CDR3 contains 13 residues. The CDR3 loop reads CASSVWGEDGYTF. CDR3 sequence (DNA): TGTGCCAGCAGTGTATGGGGGGAGGATGGCTACACCTTC.

This sequence joins TRBV6-1 and TRBJ1-1; D is ambiguous. Germline assignment: CDR1 MNHNS and CDR2 SASEGT. V was clipped by 7 bases and J by 5 bases, with 8 bases between them. CDR3 length: 11 amino acids. CDR3 bases: TGTGCCAGCACCTGGAGAACTGAAGCTTTCTTT. Translated, it gives CASTWRTEAFF.

The chain carries TRBV28 and TRBJ2-1; possible D gene TRBD2, 7 bases. CDR1 and CDR2 from the germline V gene are MDHEN and SYDVKM. CDR3 size: 13 residues. V was shortened by 8 bases and J by 8 bases, with 16 bases between the two germline ends. In nucleotides, the CDR3 is TGTGCCAGCGCCCCCACGGGGGGCCATGAGCAGTTCTTC. Its translation: CASAPTGGHEQFF.

V and J are TRBV10-3 and TRBJ1-1; a weak D match, TRBD1 (6 bases). Trimming removed 3 bases from V and 1 base from J, with 12 bases in between. This CDR3 contains 15 residues. Per germline, CDR1 ENHRY and CDR2 SYGVKD. CDR3 amino acids: CAISDYNRENTEAFF. In nucleotides, the CDR3 is TGTGCCATCAGTGATTATAACAGGGAGAACACTGAAGCTTTCTTT.

The chain couples TRBV11-2 to TRBJ2-1; TRBD2 matches at 15 bases. The length of the CDR3 is 18 residues. V was clipped by 4 bases and J by 2 bases; unmatched bases: 6. Looked up from germline, CDR1 is SGHAT and CDR2 is FQNNGV. CDR3 sequence: CASSSGLAGGLAYNEQFF. The DNA of the CDR3 is TGTGCCAGCAGCTCGGGACTAGCGGGAGGCCTCGCCTACAATGAGCAGTTCTTC. Full variable domain (missing parts from reference TRBV11-2 and TRBJ2-1): EAGVAQSPRYKIIEKRQSVAFWCNPISGHATLYWYQQILGQGPKLLIQFQNNGVVDDSQLPKDRFSAERLKGVDSTLKIQPAKLEDSAVYLCASSSGLAGGLAYNEQFFGPGTRLTVL.